The 8 T cell receptor beta chains below come from one sample, sequenced in a study of blood T cell repertoires in COVID-19. Method: immunoSEQ multiplex PCR; TCRdb's copy keeps in-frame clones and lacks some. The data contain some 1,400 clones, about 95% of them seen just once; the ten biggest clones take up roughly 2%. Material for sequencing was peripheral blood. These receptors were obtained from a human donor in a cohort sampled during active COVID-19.

This clone is a singleton in its sample. The gene calls are TRBV6-5 and TRBJ1-5; D is undetermined. Germline V lookup: CDR1 MNHEY, CDR2 SVGAGI. The ends were cut back, 0 bases at V and 0 bases at J, with 6 bases in the middle. There are 15 residues in the CDR3. Here the CDR3 reads CASSYSAYSNQPQHF. CDR3 sequence (DNA): TGTGCCAGCAGTTACTCAGCCTATAGCAATCAGCCCCAGCATTTT.

The chain couples TRBV6-1 to TRBJ2-3, with 12 bases that match TRBD2. Germline assignment: CDR1 MNHNS and CDR2 SASEGT. Germline trimming cut 3 bases from V and 4 bases from J; bases unmatched to any gene: 11. The CDR3 length is 18 residues. CDR3 bases: TGTGCCAGCAGTGAGCCGTGGACTAGCGGGGCCTCGGCAGATACGCAGTATTTT. The encoded protein is CASSEPWTSGASADTQYF.

The chain has TRBV6-2 or TRBV6-3 and TRBJ2-5, with 7 bases aligning to TRBD1. The CDR3 runs 13 residues. Germline values: CDR1 MNHEY, CDR2 SVGEGT. The J segment lost 9 bases and the V segment lost 3 bases, leaving 7 bases of the junction unmatched. CDR3 protein: CASSYGQVGAQYF. The CDR3 DNA reads as TGTGCCAGCAGTTATGGACAGGTTGGAGCCCAGTACTTC.

The rearrangement joins TRBV4-3 to TRBJ1-1; perhaps TRBD1 as D (6 bases). Looked up from germline, CDR1 is LGHNA and CDR2 is YSLEER. CDR3 size: 13 residues. V shed 3 bases and J shed 9 bases, with 14 bases lying between them. The CDR3 DNA reads as TGCGCCAGCAGCCATGTAACGGACAGAAAAGCTTTCTTT. This encodes CASSHVTDRKAFF.

The chain links TRBV28 to TRBJ1-1, with D possibly being TRBD1 (5 bases). Trimming cost V 4 bases and J 1 base, with 13 bases left between them. The germline gives CDR1 MDHEN, CDR2 SYDVKM. The CDR3 covers 15 residues. The CDR3 loop is CASSSPGGGNTEAFF. The CDR3 DNA sequence: TGTGCCAGCAGTTCCCCGGGGGGTGGGAACACTGAAGCTTTCTTT. The whole variable domain, filled in from reference TRBV28 and TRBJ1-1, reads DVKVTQSSRYLVKRTGEKVFLECVQDMDHENMFWYRQDPGLGLRLIYFSYDVKMKEKGDIPEGYSVSREKKERFSLILESASTNQTSMYLCASSSPGGGNTEAFFGQGTRLTVV.

This chain joins TRBV5-5 and TRBJ2-7; a possible D gene is TRBD2 (6 bases). The CDR3 consists of 14 residues. Trimming left V 0 bases short and J 3 bases short, with 10 bases between. Germline CDR1 reads SGHKS; CDR2 reads YYEKEE (reference sequence). The CDR3 DNA sequence: TGTGCCAGCAGCTTGGGCGGGGTGCGCTACGAGCAGTACTTC. This sequence encodes CASSLGGVRYEQYF. Full variable domain (outside the CDR3, taken from reference TRBV5-5 and TRBJ2-7): DAGVTQSPTHLIKTRGQQVTLRCSPISGHKSVSWYQQVLGQGPQFIFQYYEKEERGRGNFPDRFSARQFPNYSSELNVNALLLGDSALYLCASSLGGVRYEQYFGPGTRLTVT.

This chain links TRBV15 with TRBJ2-5; 7 nucleotides match TRBD2. Looked up from germline, CDR1 is LNHNV and CDR2 is YYDKDF (reference sequence). The CDR3 is 14 residues long. The V gene end was trimmed by 1 base and the J gene end by 3 bases; junction bases not matched to a gene: 2. The CDR3 DNA follows: TGTGCCACCAGCAGAGCTGGGGGGGAAGAGACCCAGTACTTC. It translates to CATSRAGGEETQYF. Filled out from reference TRBV15 and TRBJ2-5, the complete variable domain reads DAMVIQNPRYQVTQFGKPVTLSCSQTLNHNVMYWYQQKSSQAPKLLFHYYDKDFNNEADTPDNFQSRRPNTSFCFLDIRSPGLGDTAMYLCATSRAGGEETQYFGPGTRLLVL.

This rearrangement joins TRBV10-3 to TRBJ2-1; TRBD1 matches 7 bases. V was pared by 9 bases and J by 2 bases, with 7 bases of the junction left unmatched. This CDR3 has 14 residues. CDR1 and CDR2 (germline): ENHRY, SYGVKD. The CDR3 DNA sequence: TGTGCCATTGCGACCGGGACAGCCTACAATGAGCAGTTCTTC. Its translation: CAIATGTAYNEQFF.